This TCR beta chain was captured in a study of identical twins. V lost 5 bases and J lost 5; bases outside the gene matches: 5. Germline CDR1 is SGHAT and CDR2 is FQNNGV. The CDR3 runs 14 residues. Overall study results and limits: Weaker excess sharing between twins was seen in beta out-of-frame sequences. Sequences that were out-of-frame, alpha and twin-shared displayed an excess of low generation probability.

Note on this clonotype: The antigen is unknown.

In TCRdb, the 5' RACE reads were re-called with MiXCR into one record per CDR3 protein. The data hold fewer than 250,000 distinct CDR3 sequences, with around 10% observed a single time. This TCR was recovered from a woman aged 18-30 years in good health. The sample consisted of memory (CD45RO+) T cells sorted from blood. The V call is TRBV11-2, the J call TRBJ2-2; 7 positions agree with TRBD1. The CDR3 here is CASSLGQDTGELFF. In DNA, the CDR3 is TGTGCCAGCAGCCTAGGACAGGATACCGGGGAGCTGTTTTTT.